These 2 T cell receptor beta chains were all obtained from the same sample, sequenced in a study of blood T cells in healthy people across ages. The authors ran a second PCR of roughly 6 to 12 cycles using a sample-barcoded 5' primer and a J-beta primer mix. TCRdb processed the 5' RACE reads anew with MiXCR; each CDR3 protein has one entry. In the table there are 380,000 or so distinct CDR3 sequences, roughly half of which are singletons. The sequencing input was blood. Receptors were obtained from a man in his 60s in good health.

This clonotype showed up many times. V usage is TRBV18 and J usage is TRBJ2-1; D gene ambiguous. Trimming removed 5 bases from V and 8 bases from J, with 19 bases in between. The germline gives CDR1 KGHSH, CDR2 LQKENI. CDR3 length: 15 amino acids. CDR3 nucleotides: TGTGCCAGCTCATTCAGGAAGTCGGGTCGGGATGAGCAGTTCTTC. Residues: CASSFRKSGRDEQFF.

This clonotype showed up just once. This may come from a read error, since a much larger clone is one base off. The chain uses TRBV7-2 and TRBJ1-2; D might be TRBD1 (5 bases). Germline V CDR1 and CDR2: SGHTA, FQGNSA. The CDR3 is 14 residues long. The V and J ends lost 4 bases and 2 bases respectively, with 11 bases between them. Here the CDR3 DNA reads TGTGCCAGCAGCTCCCCTGGGGGAAACTATGGCTACACCTTC. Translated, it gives CASSSPGGNYGYTF. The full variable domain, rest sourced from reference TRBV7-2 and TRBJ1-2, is GAGVSQSPSNKVTEKGKDVELRCDPISGHTALYWYRQSLGQGLEFLIYFQGNSAPDKSGLPSDRFSAERTGGSVSTLTIQRTQQEDSAVYLCASSSPGGNYGYTFGSGTRLTVV.